This is a list of T cell receptor beta chains from one sample in a study of identifying expanded T cells in peripheral blood. Produced via immunoSEQ multiplex PCR; TCRdb's table is partial and in-frame only. The sample lists tens of thousands of clones, 82% occurring once. The sample was blood. The receptors stem from a person aged 18-70 years in good health. Both conserved end residues are part of each CDR3. The order of the fields is J gene, clone size, V gene, D gene, CDR3 protein, CDR3 DNA. A D gene is named only where the DNA matches it firmly. Some rows have no size entry. The others give once, few or many, or a class for an expanded clone.

j_call: TRBJ2-3; clone_size: NA; v_call: TRBV5-1; d_call: NA; cdr3_aa: CASSRTSGSRTDTQYF; cdr3_nt: TGCGCCAGCAGCAGAACATCCGGGTCTCGCACAGATACGCAGTATTTT
j_call: TRBJ1-2; clone_size: NA; v_call: TRBV6-5; d_call: TRBD1; cdr3_aa: CASSRDTGDYGYTF; cdr3_nt: TGTGCCAGCAGCCGTGATACAGGGGACTATGGCTACACCTTC
j_call: TRBJ1-1; clone_size: NA; v_call: TRBV21-1; d_call: NA; cdr3_aa: CASSKAQRIMNTEAFF; cdr3_nt: TGTGCCAGCAGCAAAGCGCAGAGGATAATGAACACTGAAGCTTTCTTT
j_call: TRBJ2-3; clone_size: NA; v_call: TRBV5-1; d_call: NA; cdr3_aa: CASSLGDRKDTQYF; cdr3_nt: TGCGCCAGCAGCTTGGGAGACAGGAAAGATACGCAGTATTTT
j_call: TRBJ2-3; clone_size: NA; v_call: TRBV6-6; d_call: NA; cdr3_aa: CASTDSSDTQYF; cdr3_nt: TGTGCCAGCACGGACAGCTCGGATACGCAGTATTTT
j_call: TRBJ1-3; clone_size: NA; v_call: TRBV19; d_call: TRBD1; cdr3_aa: CASPQGEAGNTIYF; cdr3_nt: TGTGCCAGTCCCCAGGGGGAAGCTGGAAACACCATATATTTT
j_call: TRBJ2-3; clone_size: NA; v_call: TRBV6-1; d_call: NA; cdr3_aa: CASSAPKGRDTQYF; cdr3_nt: TGTGCCAGCAGTGCTCCCAAAGGCAGGGATACGCAGTATTTT
j_call: TRBJ2-2; clone_size: NA; v_call: TRBV5-6; d_call: TRBD1; cdr3_aa: CASSLAGGTGELFF; cdr3_nt: TGTGCCAGCAGCTTGGCAGGGGGAACCGGGGAGCTGTTTTTT
j_call: TRBJ2-2; clone_size: once; v_call: TRBV19; d_call: NA; cdr3_aa: CASSIRLLAGELFF; cdr3_nt: TGTGCCAGTAGTATAAGGCTTCTGGCCGGGGAGCTGTTTTTT
j_call: TRBJ2-5; clone_size: NA; v_call: TRBV2; d_call: TRBD2; cdr3_aa: CASSEDRSSGGEETQYF; cdr3_nt: TGTGCCAGCAGTGAAGATCGCTCTAGCGGGGGCGAAGAGACCCAGTACTTC
j_call: TRBJ2-3; clone_size: NA; v_call: TRBV14; d_call: TRBD2; cdr3_aa: CASSSGGPGLPQYF; cdr3_nt: TGTGCCAGCAGTTCGGGGGGGCCTGGTTTGCCGCAGTATTTT
j_call: TRBJ2-7; clone_size: NA; v_call: TRBV4-1; d_call: NA; cdr3_aa: CASSQGPGDRSPEQYF; cdr3_nt: TGCGCCAGCAGCCAAGGCCCCGGTGACAGGTCGCCCGAGCAGTACTTC
j_call: TRBJ1-6; clone_size: NA; v_call: TRBV14; d_call: TRBD1; cdr3_aa: CASSHDTGAAGSPLHF; cdr3_nt: TGTGCCAGCAGCCACGACACAGGGGCCGCGGGGTCACCCCTCCACTTT
j_call: TRBJ1-2; clone_size: few; v_call: TRBV2; d_call: TRBD1; cdr3_aa: CATLPGQGTYGYTF; cdr3_nt: TGTGCCACTCTACCGGGACAGGGGACCTATGGCTACACCTTC
j_call: TRBJ2-5; clone_size: NA; v_call: TRBV14; d_call: TRBD2; cdr3_aa: CASSQPSGSPQETQYF; cdr3_nt: TGTGCCAGCAGCCAACCTAGCGGGAGTCCCCAAGAGACCCAGTACTTC
j_call: TRBJ2-2; clone_size: NA; v_call: TRBV5-6; d_call: TRBD2; cdr3_aa: CASSPSGRAGELFF; cdr3_nt: TGTGCCAGCAGCCCGTCCGGGAGGGCCGGGGAGCTGTTTTTT
j_call: TRBJ2-3; clone_size: NA; v_call: TRBV19; d_call: NA; cdr3_aa: CASSIGRLTQRPDTQYF; cdr3_nt: TGTGCCAGTAGTATAGGAAGACTGACTCAGCGGCCAGATACGCAGTATTTT
j_call: TRBJ2-3; clone_size: NA; v_call: TRBV7-8; d_call: TRBD2; cdr3_aa: CASSTSGLPPDTQYF; cdr3_nt: TGTGCCAGCTCGACTAGCGGTCTCCCCCCAGATACGCAGTATTTT
j_call: TRBJ2-1; clone_size: NA; v_call: TRBV6-6; d_call: TRBD2; cdr3_aa: CASRLAGVPFF; cdr3_nt: TGTGCCAGCAGGCTAGCGGGAGTTCCGTTCTTC
j_call: TRBJ2-3; clone_size: NA; v_call: TRBV19; d_call: NA; cdr3_aa: CASSKALPVPDTQYF; cdr3_nt: TGTGCCAGTTCTAAGGCCCTGCCGGTCCCAGATACGCAGTATTTT
j_call: TRBJ2-2; clone_size: NA; v_call: TRBV23-1; d_call: NA; cdr3_aa: CASSGKNQNTGELFF; cdr3_nt: TGCGCCAGCAGTGGGAAGAACCAGAACACCGGGGAGCTGTTTTTT
j_call: TRBJ1-2; clone_size: NA; v_call: TRBV7-2; d_call: NA; cdr3_aa: CASRVDSTYGYTF; cdr3_nt: TGTGCCAGCAGAGTGGACAGTACCTATGGCTACACCTTC
j_call: TRBJ2-4; clone_size: NA; v_call: TRBV5-1; d_call: TRBD1; cdr3_aa: CASATGMKNIQYF; cdr3_nt: TGCGCCAGTGCGACAGGGATGAAAAACATTCAGTACTTC
j_call: TRBJ2-1; clone_size: NA; v_call: TRBV7-9; d_call: TRBD2; cdr3_aa: CASSSMLGTSGSYNEQFF; cdr3_nt: TGTGCCAGCAGTTCAATGCTCGGGACTAGCGGCTCCTACAATGAGCAGTTCTTC
j_call: TRBJ1-1; clone_size: NA; v_call: TRBV18; d_call: NA; cdr3_aa: CASSQGGNTEAFF; cdr3_nt: TGTGCCAGCTCACAGGGGGGTAACACTGAAGCTTTCTTT